A selection of T cell receptor beta chains follows, all from one sample in a study of neurological immune-mediated disorders. TCRdb re-called the 5' RACE reads with MiXCR, one entry per CDR3 protein. Here the sample spans approximately 50,000 distinct CDR3 sequences, 10% being singletons. Material: PBMCs. These receptors were collected from a man between 70 and 80 years old with HTLV-1-associated myelopathy (HAM/TSP). CDR3s include the opening cysteine and the closing phenylalanine or tryptophan. A D gene is named only where the DNA matches it firmly.

v_call	j_call	d_call	cdr3_aa
TRBV9	TRBJ2-1	.	CASGAGPFMSEQFF
TRBV7-9	TRBJ2-1	.	CASSPQGGSMNEQFF
TRBV7-2	TRBJ2-5	TRBD2	CASSLGSSSGIETQYF
TRBV20-1	TRBJ2-7	TRBD1	CSSTVGDRGPYEQYF
TRBV9	TRBJ2-5	.	CASSVSRSQGTQYF
TRBV14	TRBJ2-4	.	CASSQVLGRENIQYF
TRBV5-1	TRBJ1-4	TRBD1	CASSSEPGQGLGKLFF
TRBV11-3	TRBJ2-2	.	CASSGSRGGPNTGELFF
TRBV11-3	TRBJ2-1	.	CASSPNSGEQFF
TRBV7-2	TRBJ2-6	TRBD1	CASSLTRQGGAGANVLTF
TRBV29-1	TRBJ2-7	.	CSVVGGPQTGPNEQYF
TRBV11-1	TRBJ2-1	TRBD2	CASSSRTRANEQFF
TRBV5-5	TRBJ2-1	.	CASSRAGGSNEQFF
TRBV21-1	TRBJ2-1	.	CASSKVWGWFSYEQFF
TRBV7-3	TRBJ2-4	.	CASSRGDTNIQYF
TRBV6-1	TRBJ2-5	.	CASSERSGETQYF
TRBV2	TRBJ1-1	.	CASTRAATAFF
TRBV7-2	TRBJ2-5	.	CASSLDRRRQETQYF
TRBV18	TRBJ1-1	TRBD1	CSSSPMTGGATEAFF
TRBV6-5	TRBJ2-1	.	CASSYSQGQGNEQFF
TRBV6-5	TRBJ2-7	TRBD2	CASSYGLAGGYGQYF
TRBV7-2	TRBJ2-3	.	CASSFSATAVDTQYF
TRBV7-9	TRBJ2-5	.	CASSLDLQTQYF
TRBV27	TRBJ1-2	TRBD1	CASSLRTGLNYGYTF
TRBV9	TRBJ2-1	.	CASSVGGARDNEQFF
TRBV20-1	TRBJ1-1	.	CSARGGMNTEAFF
TRBV20-1	TRBJ2-7	.	CSARYLVAEQYF
TRBV6-2/TRBV6-3	TRBJ2-7	.	CACSETGHPYEQYF
TRBV20-1	TRBJ1-2	.	CSARDLIGDPGTSGYTF
TRBV4-3	TRBJ2-1	.	CASSQGTLDNEQFF
TRBV5-1	TRBJ2-7	.	CASSLAGTGTGEQYF
TRBV28	TRBJ1-4	.	CASSQGNEKLFF
TRBV7-2	TRBJ1-2	.	CASSLTRTVYGYTF
TRBV5-1	TRBJ2-3	.	CASSLEGTSTDTQYF
TRBV25-1	TRBJ2-7	.	CASRESRDSNYEQYF
TRBV7-2	TRBJ2-7	.	CASGGSYEQYF
TRBV10-3	TRBJ1-1	.	CAIRRTDLNTEAFF
TRBV7-2	TRBJ2-7	TRBD2	CASSFRLAGAYEQYF
TRBV20-1	TRBJ2-7	.	CSAIRPETDGQYF
TRBV24-1	TRBJ1-2	.	CATSDFTDYGYTF
TRBV7-6	TRBJ2-1	TRBD2	CASSLGRTSGSYNEQFF
TRBV28	TRBJ2-1	TRBD2	CANPLTSAGGPSYNEQFF
TRBV2	TRBJ1-1	.	CASSIKGDTEAFF
TRBV5-1	TRBJ2-7	TRBD1	CASSGRQGVSYEQYF
TRBV7-9	TRBJ1-1	.	CASSLGQGYTEAFF
TRBV5-6	TRBJ2-1	TRBD2	CASSLARLAGGWNEQFF
TRBV7-2	TRBJ2-7	.	CASSLVSSYEQYF
TRBV20-1	TRBJ2-1	TRBD2	CSARSSSGRLNNEQFF
TRBV12-3/TRBV12-4	TRBJ1-2	.	CASSLGGTGYTF
TRBV7-2	TRBJ2-7	.	CASSLLNAPPYF
TRBV7-3	TRBJ2-7	.	CASSLRGGGSYEQYF
TRBV5-6	TRBJ2-5	.	CASSLGGRETQYF
TRBV18	TRBJ1-2	.	CASSPRQINYGYTF
TRBV29-1	TRBJ2-5	.	CSVGRDQETQYF
TRBV7-6	TRBJ1-1	TRBD1	CASSRQGGVNTEAFF
TRBV7-2	TRBJ2-1	.	CASTRDGSYNEQFF